This passage covers 19 T cell receptor beta chains from one sample sequenced in a study of T-cell reconstitution after alpha-beta-depleted transplantation in children. Researchers prepared the TCRbeta library using unique molecular identifiers, the study reports. Each CDR3 protein gets one entry after TCRdb re-called the PCR reads with MiXCR. The table shows some 220,000 distinct CDR3 sequences, with 11% occurring only once. The sample here was PBMCs, taken before TCRalphabeta/CD19-depleted stem cell transplant. The source is a child younger than two with acute myeloid leukemia, due to receive a stem cell transplant.

This clonotype appeared many times. This chain connects TRBV11-2 to TRBJ2-1; TRBD2 agrees at 10 bases. This CDR3 contains 19 residues. V lost 2 bases, J lost 7 bases, and 17 bases stayed unmatched. CDR1 is SGHAT and CDR2 is FQNNGV in the germline V gene. The CDR3 region has the DNA TGTGCCAGCAGCTTATATCCCAGCGGGAGGGCCCTTCGGGGGAATGAGCAGTTCTTC. It encodes CASSLYPSGRALRGNEQFF.

This clonotype was recorded many times. This chain connects TRBV5-5 to TRBJ2-3; D unresolved. Trimming took off 1 base at V and 2 bases at J, with 17 bases between the two ends. CDR3 length: 17 residues. The germline V gene has CDR1 SGHKS and CDR2 YYEKEE (reference sequence). For the CDR3, the DNA is TGTGCCAGCAGCTTGAACCCCGTCCTCCAATCCACAGATACGCAGTATTTT. As protein: CASSLNPVLQSTDTQYF.

Ten or more counts support this clonotype. This rearrangement joins TRBV7-2 to TRBJ1-5; D might be TRBD1 (5 bases). CDR1 and CDR2 (germline): SGHTA, FQGNSA. The CDR3 spans 15 residues. Trimming removed 1 base at V and 4 bases at J, with 11 bases between. The CDR3 nucleotides read TGTGCCAGCAGCTTAGGGGCAGGGACTAATCAGCCCCAGCATTTT. Residues: CASSLGAGTNQPQHF.

The sample holds many counts of this clonotype. The chain links TRBV4-2 to TRBJ1-3; unclear D gene. Germline V CDR1 and CDR2: LGHNA, YNFKEQ. The CDR3 totals 18 residues. Trimming removed 5 bases at V and 5 bases at J, with 25 bases between. CDR3 sequence: CASSAAPNSIGQRNTIYF. CDR3 DNA sequence: TGTGCCAGCAGCGCAGCCCCGAATTCAATCGGGCAAAGAAACACCATATATTTT.

This clonotype was counted many times. V gene TRBV20-1 combines with J gene TRBJ2-5, with unresolved D. The ends were cut back, 6 bases at V and 7 bases at J, with 18 bases in the middle. CDR1 and CDR2 from the germline V gene are DFQATT and SNEGSKA (reference sequence). The CDR3 totals 13 residues. DNA of the CDR3: TGCAGTGCCCTTCCGCGCAGCCCTGCGACCCAGTACTTC. Protein: CSALPRSPATQYF.

The gene calls are TRBV5-5 and TRBJ1-4; unclear D gene. V lost 4 bases and J 0 bases, leaving 13 bases between the germline ends. The CDR3 is 16 amino acids. The germline CDR1 and CDR2 sequences are SGHKS and YYEKEE (reference sequence). The CDR3 protein is CASSPGRTTTNEKLFF. The CDR3 DNA reads TGTGCCAGCAGCCCTGGAAGGACCACAACTAATGAAAAACTGTTTTTT.

At least ten counts were recorded for this clonotype. The V and J genes are TRBV7-8 and TRBJ2-7; 9 positions match TRBD2. CDR1 is SGHVS, CDR2 FQNEAQ, per germline. CDR3 size: 15 residues. Unmatched junction bases numbered 7, after V lost 0 bases and J lost 7 bases. CDR3 sequence reads: CASSLAGGRAREQYF. CDR3 nucleotides: TGTGCCAGCAGCTTAGCAGGCGGGAGGGCCCGGGAGCAGTACTTC.

This clonotype was counted ten times or more. This chain uses TRBV20-1 with TRBJ2-7; 11 bases align to TRBD2. CDR1 DFQATT and CDR2 SNEGSKA come from the germline V gene (reference sequence). The CDR3 contains 15 residues. V lost 3 bases, J lost 3 bases, and 7 bases stayed unmatched. The CDR3 reads CSARSLGLAGYEQYF. The CDR3 DNA reads TGCAGTGCTAGGTCCCTCGGACTAGCGGGCTACGAGCAGTACTTC.

This clonotype was counted at least ten times. The V and J genes are TRBV5-1 and TRBJ2-1, with D maybe TRBD2 (6 bases). V lost 4 bases and J lost 0, with 11 bases in between. Germline CDR1 reads SGHRS; CDR2 reads YFSETQ. The CDR3 runs 15 residues. The CDR3 nucleotides read TGCGCCAGCAGCCCTGAGGGAGGCTCCTACAATGAGCAGTTCTTC. This gives the protein CASSPEGGSYNEQFF.

This clonotype has at least ten counts. This chain links TRBV20-1 with TRBJ2-3; D possibly corresponds to TRBD1 (6 bases). Germline CDR1 reads DFQATT; CDR2 reads SNEGSKA (reference sequence). This CDR3 is built from 13 residues. Trimming removed 3 bases at V and 6 bases at J, with 13 bases between. CDR3: CSASNRAIDTQYF. The CDR3 region has the DNA TGCAGTGCTAGTAACAGGGCAATCGATACGCAGTATTTT.

There are many counts of this clonotype. The CDR3, as DNA: TGTGCCATCCGGGACAGGGCTACGTACGAGCAGTACTTC. This encodes CAIRDRATYEQYF. The chain combines TRBV2 with TRBJ2-7; 9 nucleotides align to TRBD1. From germline, CDR1 is SNHLY and CDR2 FYNNEI. This CDR3 is 13 amino acids long. The junction had 8 bases not matched to a gene; V was cut back by 10 bases and J by 4 bases.

The table lists this clonotype with many counts. This rearrangement joins TRBV5-1 to TRBJ2-1, with 10 positions matching TRBD2. In germline, CDR1 is SGHRS, CDR2 YFSETQ. V dropped 0 bases and J dropped 8; count of bases not matched to a gene: 5. The length of the CDR3 is 15 residues. The CDR3 region has the DNA TGCGCCAGCAGCTTGGCCCCTAGCGGGGGCGATGAGCAGTTCTTC. This gives the protein CASSLAPSGGDEQFF.

This clonotype was counted at least ten times. The chain is built from TRBV20-1 and TRBJ2-2; D perhaps matches TRBD1 (6 bases). V shed 0 bases and J shed 5 bases, with 16 bases lying between them. CDR1 is DFQATT and CDR2 is SNEGSKA in the germline V gene (reference sequence). The CDR3 is made up of 16 amino acids. Here the CDR3 reads CSARDRVERGTGELFF. The CDR3 nucleotides are TGCAGTGCTAGAGATCGAGTAGAGAGGGGGACCGGGGAGCTGTTTTTT.

This clonotype was found many times. This chain links TRBV14 with TRBJ1-6; tentatively, D is TRBD1 (5 bases). Trimming left V 4 bases short and J 7 bases short, with 14 bases between. CDR1 is SGHDN, CDR2 FVKESK, per germline. This CDR3 region has 15 residues. The CDR3 loop is CASSRQQGQNSPLHF. The CDR3 DNA sequence: TGTGCCAGCAGCCGCCAGCAGGGCCAAAATTCACCCCTCCACTTT. Full variable domain (missing parts from reference TRBV14 and TRBJ1-6): EAGVTQFPSHSVIEKGQTVTLRCDPISGHDNLYWYRRVMGKEIKFLLHFVKESKQDESGMPNNRFLAERTGGTYSTLKVQPAELEDSGVYFCASSRQQGQNSPLHFGNGTRLTVT.

There are many counts of this clonotype. The chain has TRBV6-1 and TRBJ1-2; D not resolved. V was shortened by 2 bases and J by 8 bases, with 12 bases between the two germline ends. There are 13 residues in the CDR3. CDR1 and CDR2 (germline): MNHNS, SASEGT. CDR3 nucleotide sequence: TGTGCCAGCAGTGAACAGTACGGCGGAGGCTACACCTTC. The encoded protein is CASSEQYGGGYTF.

This clonotype was seen at least ten times. The chain is built from TRBV7-6 and TRBJ2-2, with 8 positions matching TRBD1. The CDR3 covers 12 residues. The germline CDR1 and CDR2 sequences are SGHVS and FNYEAQ. J lost 8 bases, V lost 4 bases, and 0 bases had no gene match. Here the CDR3 reads CASSWTGGELFF. For the CDR3, the DNA is TGTGCCAGCAGCTGGACAGGGGGGGAGCTGTTTTTT.

The table lists this clonotype with many counts. The chain employs TRBV3-1 and TRBJ2-1, with a weak D call TRBD2 (5 bases). Trimming took 5 bases from V and 5 from J, leaving 16 bases between them. The CDR3 contains 15 residues. Germline V lookup: CDR1 LGHDT, CDR2 YNNKEL (reference sequence). DNA of the CDR3: TGTGCCAGCAGCGGATTCGGGATAGCGAACAATGAGCAGTTCTTC. Amino acids: CASSGFGIANNEQFF.

This clonotype was counted ten times or more. V usage is TRBV6-1 and J usage is TRBJ1-2, with D tentatively TRBD1 (5 bases). V was trimmed by 5 bases and J by 4 bases, leaving 11 bases between them. This CDR3 contains 13 residues. Germline CDR1 and CDR2: MNHNS and SASEGT. CDR3 region: CASSTGTAYGYTF. CDR3 coding DNA: TGTGCCAGCAGTACCGGGACGGCCTATGGCTACACCTTC.

At least ten counts were recorded for this clonotype. V usage is TRBV4-1 and J usage is TRBJ1-1, with D unclear. Trimming removed 7 bases at V and 5 bases at J, with 17 bases between. CDR1 and CDR2 (germline): MGHRA, YSYEKL. CDR3 length: 14 amino acids. The CDR3: CASKSGFLETEAFF. The CDR3 DNA is TGCGCCAGCAAATCCGGCTTCTTGGAGACTGAAGCTTTCTTT.